What follows are 20 T cell receptor beta chains derived from one specimen sequenced in a study of cytomegalovirus exposure and HLA in healthy donors. Amplification used 60 Vbeta primers and 13 Jbeta primers. Clones were read by immunoSEQ multiplex PCR, and TCRdb kept only the in-frame ones, dropping some. The sample yields approximately 240,000 clones, around nine tenths seen once. Input material: PBMCs. The origin of the receptors is a woman younger than 35 in good health and CMV-seronegative.

Only a few counts were recorded for this clone. V usage is TRBV6-1 and J usage is TRBJ2-7, with TRBD2 matching over 7 bases. Germline V gene data show CDR1 as MNHNS and CDR2 as SASEGT. V gave up 3 bases and J gave up 6 bases; unmatched junction bases: 5. The CDR3 runs 13 residues. The CDR3 nucleotides are TGTGCCAGCAGTGAGGGGAGGGTTGGCGAGCAGTACTTC. It encodes CASSEGRVGEQYF.

This chain uses TRBV19 with TRBJ1-1; no definite D call. The germline V and J ends were trimmed by 5 bases and 6 bases, with 10 bases remaining between them. Germline V gene data show CDR1 as LNHDA and CDR2 as SQIVND (reference sequence). There are 12 residues in the CDR3. This chain's CDR3 is CASSVDGPEAFF. CDR3 in DNA: TGTGCCAGTAGTGTCGATGGGCCTGAAGCTTTCTTT. Using reference TRBV19 and TRBJ1-1 for the parts outside the CDR3, the full variable domain is DGGITQSPKYLFRKEGQNVTLSCEQNLNHDAMYWYRQDPGQGLRLIYYSQIVNDFQKGDIAEGYSVSREKKESFPLTVTSAQKNPTAFYLCASSVDGPEAFFGQGTRLTVV.

The V and J genes are TRBV30 and TRBJ2-1; 7 nucleotides agree with TRBD2. This CDR3 comprises 11 residues. Losses at the gene ends were 1 base for V and 9 bases for J; bases not matched to a gene: 0. CDR1 and CDR2 (germline): GTSNPN, SVGIG (reference sequence). CDR3 nucleotide sequence: TGTGCCTGGAGTGGGGGGGGTGAGCAGTTCTTC. Translated: CAWSGGGEQFF.

This clone was detected a few times. The V call is TRBV5-6, the J call TRBJ2-7; 8 bases agree with TRBD1. The CDR3 length is 13 residues. The trim removed 3 bases at V and 3 bases at J, leaving 2 bases unmatched. In germline, CDR1 is SGHDT, CDR2 YYEEEE. CDR3 sequence: CASSWTGHYEQYF. The CDR3 coding sequence is TGTGCCAGCAGCTGGACAGGGCACTACGAGCAGTACTTC.

The rearrangement joins TRBV6-1 to TRBJ2-1; 14 bases agree with TRBD2. The V segment lost 7 bases and the J segment 9 bases; nucleotides outside the gene matches: 5. Germline assignment: CDR1 MNHNS and CDR2 SASEGT. CDR3 length equals 14 residues. The CDR3 sequence: CASTGTSGSGEQFF. The CDR3 region has the DNA TGTGCCAGCACCGGGACTAGCGGGAGTGGTGAGCAGTTCTTC.

V is TRBV4-3 and J is TRBJ1-3; D perhaps matches TRBD1 (5 bases). The V end lost 0 bases, the J end lost 6 bases, and 21 bases lay between the germline ends. The germline CDR1 and CDR2 sequences are LGHNA and YSLEER. The CDR3 has 18 amino acids. This CDR3 reads CASSQDYGGGVSLNTIYF. In nucleotides, the CDR3 is TGCGCCAGCAGCCAAGATTATGGTGGAGGGGTATCCTTAAACACCATATATTTT.

This chain connects TRBV27 to TRBJ1-2; D gene ambiguous. Germline CDR1 MNHEY, CDR2 SMNVEV (reference sequence). Trimming pared 4 bases from V and 3 bases from J, leaving 9 bases between. The CDR3 totals 13 residues. This chain's CDR3 is CASSYKPDYGYTF. In nucleotides, the CDR3 is TGTGCCAGCAGTTATAAGCCGGACTATGGCTACACCTTC.

The chain joins TRBV19 to TRBJ2-1; D unclear. This CDR3 region has 12 residues. The V and J ends lost 9 bases and 8 bases respectively, with 14 bases between them. The germline V gene encodes CDR1 LNHDA and CDR2 SQIVND (reference sequence). DNA of the CDR3: TGTGCCAGCACCCTGCCCGGGTATGAGCAGTTCTTC. Residues: CASTLPGYEQFF.

The chain links TRBV11-2 to TRBJ1-1; perhaps TRBD1 as D (6 bases). Germline lookup yields CDR1 SGHAT and CDR2 FQNNGV. The CDR3 extends over 14 amino acids. Trimming stripped 3 bases from V and 6 bases from J, with 14 bases between. The CDR3 loop reads CASSLVRGFPEAFF. In nucleotides, the CDR3 is TGTGCCAGCAGCTTGGTCAGGGGATTTCCTGAAGCTTTCTTT.

The V and J genes are TRBV11-2 and TRBJ1-1; 9 bases line up with TRBD1. The germline gives CDR1 SGHAT, CDR2 FQNNGV. The ends lost 2 bases at V and 2 bases at J; junction bases unmatched: 6. The CDR3 has 16 amino acids. CDR3 in DNA: TGTGCCAGCAGCTTACGAGGGGACAGGGCAAACACTGAAGCTTTCTTT. This codes for CASSLRGDRANTEAFF. Based on the CDR3 plus reference TRBV11-2 and TRBJ1-1, the full variable domain is EAGVAQSPRYKIIEKRQSVAFWCNPISGHATLYWYQQILGQGPKLLIQFQNNGVVDDSQLPKDRFSAERLKGVDSTLKIQPAKLEDSAVYLCASSLRGDRANTEAFFGQGTRLTVV.

The CDR3 region is CASSVASVTVYGYTF. CDR3 nucleotides: TGTGCCAGCAGCGTAGCGAGCGTGACAGTTTATGGCTACACCTTC. The rearrangement links TRBV9 to TRBJ1-2; TRBD1 is a possible D gene (5 bases). The CDR3 contains 15 residues. The germline V and J ends were trimmed by 0 bases and 5 bases, with 14 bases remaining between them. Germline CDR1 reads SGDLS; CDR2 reads YYNGEE.

This chain connects TRBV6-1 to TRBJ2-7; no clear D gene. The CDR3 sequence is 11 residues long. Germline assignment: CDR1 MNHNS and CDR2 SASEGT. V lost 7 bases and J lost 6, with 10 bases in between. This CDR3 is CASTRSREQYF. CDR3 DNA: TGTGCCAGCACCAGATCTCGCGAGCAGTACTTC.

This clone was found once. The chain links TRBV9 to TRBJ1-3, with D possibly being TRBD1 (5 bases). CDR1 is SGDLS, CDR2 YYNGEE, per germline. This CDR3 has 13 residues. Trimming stripped 3 bases from V and 4 bases from J, with 8 bases between. The CDR3 DNA is TGTGCCAGCAGCGCATACAGGGGAAACACCATATATTTT. Translating it yields CASSAYRGNTIYF.

V and J are TRBV4-3 and TRBJ1-5; 8 bases match TRBD1. The CDR3 sequence is 17 residues long. Germline trimming cut 0 bases from V and 2 bases from J; bases unmatched to any gene: 6. Looked up from germline, CDR1 is LGHNA and CDR2 is YSLEER. The CDR3 DNA reads as TGCGCCAGCAGCCAAGAGCCAGGGGGCTTCGGCAATCAGCCCCAGCATTTT. Encoded protein: CASSQEPGGFGNQPQHF.

This clone was detected a few times. The V gene is TRBV15, the J gene TRBJ2-7; 14 nucleotides line up with TRBD2. The CDR3 loop spans 15 amino acids. Looked up from germline, CDR1 is LNHNV and CDR2 is YYDKDF (reference sequence). V was clipped by 0 bases and J by 7 bases; unmatched bases: 2. CDR3: CATSRETSGRGEQYF. As DNA, the CDR3 is TGTGCCACCAGCAGAGAGACTAGCGGGAGGGGGGAGCAGTACTTC.

This chain uses TRBV5-1 with TRBJ1-5; the D gene is possibly TRBD1 (5 bases). The CDR3 consists of 15 residues. Germline values: CDR1 SGHRS, CDR2 YFSETQ. V was cut by 0 bases and J by 1 base, with 8 bases left in between. The CDR3 coding sequence is TGCGCCAGCAGCTTGGGGGGGGGAAGCAATCAGCCCCAGCATTTT. It yields the protein CASSLGGGSNQPQHF.

The J gene is TRBJ1-6, the V gene TRBV11-2; 8 bases map to TRBD1. The CDR3 extends over 14 amino acids. Germline trimming cut 5 bases from V and 8 bases from J; bases unmatched to any gene: 5. Germline assignment: CDR1 SGHAT and CDR2 FQNNGV. The CDR3 region has the DNA TGTGCCAGCAGCCTACAGGGGGGTGATTCACCCCTCCACTTT. It translates to CASSLQGGDSPLHF. The complete variable domain, with remaining parts taken from reference TRBV11-2 and TRBJ1-6, reads EAGVAQSPRYKIIEKRQSVAFWCNPISGHATLYWYQQILGQGPKLLIQFQNNGVVDDSQLPKDRFSAERLKGVDSTLKIQPAKLEDSAVYLCASSLQGGDSPLHFGNGTRLTVT.

The chain employs TRBV27 and TRBJ2-4; D is perhaps TRBD1 (6 bases). CDR1 is MNHEY and CDR2 is SMNVEV in the germline V gene (reference sequence). The CDR3 covers 16 residues. V lost 7 bases, J lost 0 bases, and 16 bases lay in between. DNA for the CDR3: TGTGCCAGCAATTGGACAGAAGAAATAGCCAAAAACATTCAGTACTTC. As protein: CASNWTEEIAKNIQYF.

The CDR3 loop reads CASSPNRGGDTEAFF. The CDR3 DNA follows: TGTGCCAGCTCACCAAACAGGGGAGGTGACACTGAAGCTTTCTTT. V is TRBV18 and J is TRBJ1-1, with 7 bases identical to TRBD1. Germline CDR1 reads KGHSH; CDR2 reads LQKENI. This CDR3 has 15 residues. Losses at the gene ends were 2 bases for V and 3 bases for J; bases not matched to a gene: 6.

The V gene is TRBV4-1, the J gene TRBJ2-7; TRBD1 is a possible D gene (5 bases). CDR3 size: 13 residues. Germline CDR1 is MGHRA and CDR2 is YSYEKL. Trimming pared 0 bases from V and 4 bases from J, leaving 7 bases between. Written as DNA, the CDR3 is TGCGCCAGCAGCCAAGACCAGGGATACGAGCAGTACTTC. Translating it yields CASSQDQGYEQYF.